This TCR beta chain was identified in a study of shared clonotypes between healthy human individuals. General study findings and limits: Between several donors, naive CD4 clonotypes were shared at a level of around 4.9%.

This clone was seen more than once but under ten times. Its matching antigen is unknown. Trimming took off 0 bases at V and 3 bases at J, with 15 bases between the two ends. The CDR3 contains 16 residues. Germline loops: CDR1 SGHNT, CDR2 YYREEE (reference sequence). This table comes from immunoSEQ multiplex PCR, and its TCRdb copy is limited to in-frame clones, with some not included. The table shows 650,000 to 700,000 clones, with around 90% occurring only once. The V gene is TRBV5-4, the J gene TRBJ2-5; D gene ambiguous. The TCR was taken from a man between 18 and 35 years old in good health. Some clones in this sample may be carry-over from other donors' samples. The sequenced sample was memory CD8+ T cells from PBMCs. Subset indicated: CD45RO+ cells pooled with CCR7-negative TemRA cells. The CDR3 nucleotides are TGTGCCAGCAGCTTGGTTCGCTGGGCCAATAAAGAGACCCAGTACTTC. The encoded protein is CASSLVRWANKETQYF.